This is a list of T cell receptor beta chains from one sample in a study of identical twins. TCRdb reprocessed the 5' RACE reads via MiXCR and lists one record per CDR3 protein. The sample lists hundreds of thousands of distinct CDR3 sequences, about 20% occurring once. These data were likewise used in another study, on T cells expressing NK-cell markers.

The sequenced sample consisted of PBMCs. These receptors all stem from a woman in her late teens or twenties in good health. Both conserved end residues are part of each CDR3. D genes are given only for firm matches.

D,V,CDR3
.,TRBV28,CASSSLASLETQYF
.,TRBV20-1,CSAGGGRLINTDTQYF
.,TRBV5-1,CASSLGPDRGYNEQFF
TRBD2,TRBV20-1,CSARTSNINGELFF
TRBD1,TRBV12-3/TRBV12-4,CASSPDRVKLFNEKLFF
TRBD2,TRBV2,CATGLAGATDTQYF
.,TRBV20-1,CSAREDSLRGETQYF
TRBD2,TRBV9,CASGGLSYNEQFF
.,TRBV5-1,CASSSSTPNYGYTF
TRBD1,TRBV7-2,CASSPSTGGYEQYF
.,TRBV6-1,CASRMASGANVLTF
TRBD2,TRBV6-5,CASSYRGGSSYNEQFF
.,TRBV20-1,CSVEGRVQETQYF
TRBD1,TRBV5-1,CASSLPEAGGETQYF
.,TRBV7-7,CASSQGPPSGTGELFF
TRBD1,TRBV4-3,CASSQEGPGGLSPLHF
.,TRBV5-1,CASSLVQQGFNEQFF
TRBD2,TRBV6-2/TRBV6-3,CASMSVPGLAISSSYNEQFF
.,TRBV13,CASSLALRLDTGELFF
TRBD1,TRBV3-1,CASSQTGQGINEQFF
TRBD1,TRBV7-8,CASSEDRVYEQFF
.,TRBV29-1,CSVARQDSYWVYGYTF
TRBD1,TRBV7-9,CASSWDSYQETQYF
TRBD2,TRBV10-3,CAISSSGTNSYEQYF
.,TRBV7-8,CASSSLAYLQETQYF
.,TRBV12-3/TRBV12-4,CASSQSRVTGELFF
.,TRBV29-1,CSVSRSHEAFF
.,TRBV10-2,CASQVLGMTSWGDTQYF
.,TRBV7-2,CASSLAGHLYYEQYF
TRBD1,TRBV5-6,CASSFTSGTDYGYTF
.,TRBV7-9,CASGKGVMGNQPQHF
.,TRBV5-8,CASSTESYEQYF
.,TRBV15,CATSGGTRSYEQYF
.,TRBV12-3/TRBV12-4,CASIKGRPNNQPQHF
TRBD2,TRBV9,CASSANSGSSYNEQFF
.,TRBV20-1,CSALPGAVQRSSYEQYF
.,TRBV6-5,CAIRDTAYEQYF
TRBD1,TRBV20-1,CSASPGQGRRETQYF
TRBD2,TRBV9,CASTPNLAGGWDTQYF
.,TRBV5-1,CASKNDQGYEQYF
.,TRBV15,CATSRGSGIVRTDTQYF